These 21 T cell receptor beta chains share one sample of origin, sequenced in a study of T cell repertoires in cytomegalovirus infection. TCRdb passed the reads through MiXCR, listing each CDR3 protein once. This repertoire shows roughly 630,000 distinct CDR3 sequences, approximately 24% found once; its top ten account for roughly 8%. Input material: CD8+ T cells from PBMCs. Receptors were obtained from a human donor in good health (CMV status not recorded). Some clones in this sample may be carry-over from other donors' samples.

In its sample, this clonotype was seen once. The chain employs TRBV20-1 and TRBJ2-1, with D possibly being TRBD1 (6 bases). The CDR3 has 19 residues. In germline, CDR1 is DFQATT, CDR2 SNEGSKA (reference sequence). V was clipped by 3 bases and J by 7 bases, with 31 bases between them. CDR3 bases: TGCAGTGCTAGCGAGGTTATGGCCAGGGGAATCTTTATTCTAAATGAGCAGTTCTTC. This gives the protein CSASEVMARGIFILNEQFF.

CDR3 sequence: CASSWGGAEQYV. The CDR3 DNA reads TGTGCCAGCAGCTGGGGGGGCGCCGAGCAGTACGTC. This chain connects TRBV7-8 to TRBJ2-7; D is possibly TRBD2 (7 bases). Germline V gene data show CDR1 as SGHVS and CDR2 as FQNEAQ. The V and J ends lost 4 bases and 6 bases respectively, with 10 bases between them. The CDR3 spans 12 residues.

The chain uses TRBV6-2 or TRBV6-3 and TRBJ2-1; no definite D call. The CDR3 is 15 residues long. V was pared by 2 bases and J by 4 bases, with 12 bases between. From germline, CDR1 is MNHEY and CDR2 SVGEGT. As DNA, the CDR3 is TGTGCCAGCAGTTACCATCCCCGGGCGTACAATGAGCAGTTCTTC. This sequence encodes CASSYHPRAYNEQFF.

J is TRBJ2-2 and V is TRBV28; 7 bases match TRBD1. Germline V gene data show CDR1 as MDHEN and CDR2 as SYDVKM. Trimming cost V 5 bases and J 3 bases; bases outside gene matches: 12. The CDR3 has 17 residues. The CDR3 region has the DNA TGTGCCAGCAGTCCCCTCGGACAGGTGGATTACACCGGGGAGCTGTTTTTT. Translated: CASSPLGQVDYTGELFF.

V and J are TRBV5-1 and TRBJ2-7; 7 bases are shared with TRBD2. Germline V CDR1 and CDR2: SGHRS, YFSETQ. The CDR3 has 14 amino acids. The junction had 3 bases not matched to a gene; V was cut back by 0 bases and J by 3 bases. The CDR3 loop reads CASSLEGGIYEQYF. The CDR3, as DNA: TGCGCCAGCAGCTTGGAGGGAGGGATCTACGAGCAGTACTTC.

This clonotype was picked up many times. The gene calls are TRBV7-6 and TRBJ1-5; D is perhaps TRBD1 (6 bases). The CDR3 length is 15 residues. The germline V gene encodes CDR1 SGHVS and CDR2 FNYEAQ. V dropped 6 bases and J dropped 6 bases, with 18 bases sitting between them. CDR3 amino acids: CASSLNQGNGQPQHF. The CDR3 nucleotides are TGTGCCAGCAGTCTTAACCAGGGGAATGGTCAGCCCCAGCATTTT.

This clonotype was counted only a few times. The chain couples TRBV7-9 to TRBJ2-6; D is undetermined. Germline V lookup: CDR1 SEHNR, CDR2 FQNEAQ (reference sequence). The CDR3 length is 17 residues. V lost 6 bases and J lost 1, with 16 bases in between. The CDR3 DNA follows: TGTGCCAGCAGTTTACTAACCAGGATTTCTGGGGCCAACGTCCTGACTTTC. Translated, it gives CASSLLTRISGANVLTF.

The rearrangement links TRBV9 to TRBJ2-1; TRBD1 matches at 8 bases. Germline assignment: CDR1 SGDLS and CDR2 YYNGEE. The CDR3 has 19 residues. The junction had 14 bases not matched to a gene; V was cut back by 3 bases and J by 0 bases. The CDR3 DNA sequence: TGTGCCAGCAGCGACCGGACAGGGAATCTACCTCACTCCTACAATGAGCAGTTCTTC. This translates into CASSDRTGNLPHSYNEQFF.

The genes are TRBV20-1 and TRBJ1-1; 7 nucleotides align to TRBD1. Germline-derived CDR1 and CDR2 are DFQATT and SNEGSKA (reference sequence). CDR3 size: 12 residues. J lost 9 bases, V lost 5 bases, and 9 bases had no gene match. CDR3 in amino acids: CSAGRQGRQAFF. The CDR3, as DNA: TGCAGTGCTGGTAGACAGGGTCGTCAAGCTTTCTTT.

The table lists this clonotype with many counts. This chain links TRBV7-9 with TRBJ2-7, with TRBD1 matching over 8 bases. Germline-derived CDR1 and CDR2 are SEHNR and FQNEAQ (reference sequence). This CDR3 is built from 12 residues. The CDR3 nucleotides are TGTGGCGTACAGGGGGGTCCCTACGAGCAGTACTTC. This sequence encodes CGVQGGPYEQYF.

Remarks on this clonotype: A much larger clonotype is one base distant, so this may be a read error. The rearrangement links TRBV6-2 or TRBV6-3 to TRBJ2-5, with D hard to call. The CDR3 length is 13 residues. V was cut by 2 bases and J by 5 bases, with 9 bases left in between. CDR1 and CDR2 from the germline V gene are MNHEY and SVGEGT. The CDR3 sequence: CASSYTIRETQYF. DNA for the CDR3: TGTGCCAGCAGTTACACCATCCGGGAGACCCAGTACTTC.

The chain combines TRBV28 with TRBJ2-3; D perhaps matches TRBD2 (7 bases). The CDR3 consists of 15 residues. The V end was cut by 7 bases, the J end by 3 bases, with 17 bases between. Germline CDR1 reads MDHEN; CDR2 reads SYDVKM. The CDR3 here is CASTAGRGLTDTQYF. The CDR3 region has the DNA TGTGCCAGCACCGCAGGGAGGGGGTTGACAGATACGCAGTATTTT. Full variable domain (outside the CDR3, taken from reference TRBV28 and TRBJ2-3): DVKVTQSSRYLVKRTGEKVFLECVQDMDHENMFWYRQDPGLGLRLIYFSYDVKMKEKGDIPEGYSVSREKKERFSLILESASTNQTSMYLCASTAGRGLTDTQYFGPGTRLTVL.

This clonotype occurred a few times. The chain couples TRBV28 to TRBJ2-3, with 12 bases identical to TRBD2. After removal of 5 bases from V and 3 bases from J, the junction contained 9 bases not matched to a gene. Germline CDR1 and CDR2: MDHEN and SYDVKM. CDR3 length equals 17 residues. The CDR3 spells CASSPGPGLAGTDTQYF. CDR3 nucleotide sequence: TGTGCCAGCAGTCCGGGCCCGGGACTAGCGGGTACAGATACGCAGTATTTT. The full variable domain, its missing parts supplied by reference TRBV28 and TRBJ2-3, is DVKVTQSSRYLVKRTGEKVFLECVQDMDHENMFWYRQDPGLGLRLIYFSYDVKMKEKGDIPEGYSVSREKKERFSLILESASTNQTSMYLCASSPGPGLAGTDTQYFGPGTRLTVL.

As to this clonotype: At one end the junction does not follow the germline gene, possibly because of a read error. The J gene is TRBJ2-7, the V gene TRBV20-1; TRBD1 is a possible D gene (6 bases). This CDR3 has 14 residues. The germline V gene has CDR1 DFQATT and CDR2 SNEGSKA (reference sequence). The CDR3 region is CSARDRDNSYEQYF. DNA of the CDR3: TGCAGTGCTCGAGACCGGGACAACTCCTACGAGCAGTACTTC.

In nucleotides, the CDR3 is TGCGCCAGCAGCCAAGAGGTTACGCAGTATTTT. Amino acid sequence: CASSQEVTQYF. V usage is TRBV4-1 and J usage is TRBJ2-3; D is unclear. The CDR3 totals 11 residues. Between the trimmed V and J ends, which lost 0 bases and 8 bases, there was a span of 3 bases. Germline values: CDR1 MGHRA, CDR2 YSYEKL.

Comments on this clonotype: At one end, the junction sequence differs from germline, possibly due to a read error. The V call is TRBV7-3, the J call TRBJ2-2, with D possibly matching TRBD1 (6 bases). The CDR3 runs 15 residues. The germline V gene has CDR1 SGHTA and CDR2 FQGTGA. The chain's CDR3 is CAGSFTGLSTGELFF. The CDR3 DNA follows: TGTGCCGGCAGCTTCACAGGGTTGAGCACCGGGGAGCTGTTTTTT.

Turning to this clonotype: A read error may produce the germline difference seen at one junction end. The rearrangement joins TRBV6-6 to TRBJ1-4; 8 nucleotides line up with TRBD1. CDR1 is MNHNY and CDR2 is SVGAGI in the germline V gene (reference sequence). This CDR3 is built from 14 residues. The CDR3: CASSYGDRKNNAVF. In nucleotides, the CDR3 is TGTGCCAGCAGTTACGGGGACAGGAAAAACAATGCCGTTTTT.

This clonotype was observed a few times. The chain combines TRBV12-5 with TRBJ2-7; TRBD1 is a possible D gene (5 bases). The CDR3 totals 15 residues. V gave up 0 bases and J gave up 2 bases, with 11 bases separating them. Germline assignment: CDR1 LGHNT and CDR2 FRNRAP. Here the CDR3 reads CASGLVAGHPYEQYV. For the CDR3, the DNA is TGTGCTAGTGGTTTGGTTGCAGGACACCCCTACGAGCAGTACGTC.

The CDR3 region has the DNA TGTGCCAGCAGCTCACCGGACCTAGGCCTCTACAATGAGCAGTTCTTC. This encodes CASSSPDLGLYNEQFF. This chain joins TRBV5-6 and TRBJ2-1; no reliable D call. The germline CDR1 and CDR2 sequences are SGHDT and YYEEEE. The CDR3 is 16 amino acids. V was cut by 3 bases and J by 3 bases, with 16 bases left in between.

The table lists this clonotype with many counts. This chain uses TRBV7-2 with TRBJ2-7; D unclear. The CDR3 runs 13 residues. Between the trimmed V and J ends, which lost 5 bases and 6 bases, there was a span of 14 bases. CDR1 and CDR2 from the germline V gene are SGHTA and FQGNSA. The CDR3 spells CASSHTRYSEQYF. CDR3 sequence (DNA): TGTGCCAGCAGCCATACTCGCTATAGCGAGCAGTACTTC.

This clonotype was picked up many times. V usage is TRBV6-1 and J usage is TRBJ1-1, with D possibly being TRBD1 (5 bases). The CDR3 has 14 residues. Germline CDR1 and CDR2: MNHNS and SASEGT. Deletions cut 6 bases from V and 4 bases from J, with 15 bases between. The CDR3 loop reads CASSPGPIGTEAFF. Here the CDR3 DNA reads TGTGCCAGCAGCCCGGGACCGATAGGCACTGAAGCTTTCTTT.